This T cell receptor (beta chain) was recovered during a study of T-cell reconstitution after alpha-beta-depleted transplantation in children. Unique molecular identifiers were incorporated during preparation of the TCRbeta library. TCRdb fed the PCR reads into MiXCR, producing one record per CDR3 protein. The sample gives 580,000 or so distinct CDR3 sequences, about 21% of which show up once; 14% is in the top ten. Trimming cost V 5 bases and J 14 bases; bases outside gene matches: 11. CDR3 size: 13 residues. Looked up from germline, CDR1 is SGHAT and CDR2 is FQNNGV. The material was PBMCs, mostly from graft donor cells, obtained 360 days after TCRalphabeta/CD19-depleted stem cell transplant. This chain connects TRBV11-2 to TRBJ2-1, with 8 bases identical to TRBD1. The source of this sequence is a boy in the first two years of life who had a stem cell transplant for acute myeloid leukemia, so the T cells may come from the graft donor. CDR3 sequence reads: CASSQRTGRIKFF. CDR3 bases: TGTGCCAGCAGCCAGAGGACAGGGAGGATCAAGTTCTTC.